Below, one T cell receptor (beta chain) is given with its context. The junction shows a germline mismatch at one end, possibly a read error. Some clones are missing from TCRdb's copy, which holds only in-frame ones; the method was immunoSEQ multiplex PCR. The table has 45,000 to 60,000 clones, roughly 84% seen once. The CDR3 totals 14 residues. Germline V lookup: CDR1 SGHNT, CDR2 YENEEA. This entry comes from a study of blood T cell repertoires in COVID-19. The V call is TRBV11-3, the J call TRBJ2-1; 11 nucleotides match TRBD2. The material sequenced was peripheral blood. The TCR comes from a woman of 80 years or more with acute or convalescent COVID-19. CDR3 bases: TGTGCCAGCAGCTTAGATGGGGCTAGCGGGGGGCTGATCTTC. The encoded protein is CASSLDGASGGLIF.